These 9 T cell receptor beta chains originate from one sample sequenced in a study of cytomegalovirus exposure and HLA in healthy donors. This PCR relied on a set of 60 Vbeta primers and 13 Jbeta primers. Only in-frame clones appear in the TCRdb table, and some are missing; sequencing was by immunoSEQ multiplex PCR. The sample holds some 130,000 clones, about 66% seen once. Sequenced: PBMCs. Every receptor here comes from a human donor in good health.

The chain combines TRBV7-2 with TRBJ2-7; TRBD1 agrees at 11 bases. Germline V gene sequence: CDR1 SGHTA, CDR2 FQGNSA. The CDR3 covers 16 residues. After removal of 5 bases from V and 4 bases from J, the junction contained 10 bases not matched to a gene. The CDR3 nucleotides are TGTGCCAGCAGCCCAAGTGTGGGACAGGGGGAATACGAGCAGTACTTC. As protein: CASSPSVGQGEYEQYF.

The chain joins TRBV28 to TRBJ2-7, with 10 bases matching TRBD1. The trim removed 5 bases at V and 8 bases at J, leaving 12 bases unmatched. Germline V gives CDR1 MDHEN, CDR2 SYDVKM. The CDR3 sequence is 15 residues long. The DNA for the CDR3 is TGTGCCAGCAGTCCCCGGGACAGGGGACCTTTGAAGCAGTACTTC. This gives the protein CASSPRDRGPLKQYF.

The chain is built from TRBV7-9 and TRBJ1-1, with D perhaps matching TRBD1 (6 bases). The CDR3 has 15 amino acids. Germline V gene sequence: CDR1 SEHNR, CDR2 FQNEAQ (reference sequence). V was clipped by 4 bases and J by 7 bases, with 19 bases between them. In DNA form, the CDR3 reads TGTGCCAGCAGCTCCCCCTCTGGACAGTTAAGTGAAGCTTTCTTT. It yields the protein CASSSPSGQLSEAFF.

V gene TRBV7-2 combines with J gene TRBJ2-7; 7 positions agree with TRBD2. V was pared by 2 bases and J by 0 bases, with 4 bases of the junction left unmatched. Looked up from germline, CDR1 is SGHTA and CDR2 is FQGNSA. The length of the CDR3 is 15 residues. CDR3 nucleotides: TGTGCCAGCAGCTTATGGCGGGAGAACTCCTACGAGCAGTACTTC. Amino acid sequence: CASSLWRENSYEQYF.

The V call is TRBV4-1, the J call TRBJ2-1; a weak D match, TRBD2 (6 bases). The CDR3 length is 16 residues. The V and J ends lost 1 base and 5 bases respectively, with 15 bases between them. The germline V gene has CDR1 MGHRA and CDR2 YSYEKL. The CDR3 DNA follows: TGCGCCAGCAGCCAAGGGAACCGGAGGGCCGACAATGAGCAGTTCTTC. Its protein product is CASSQGNRRADNEQFF.

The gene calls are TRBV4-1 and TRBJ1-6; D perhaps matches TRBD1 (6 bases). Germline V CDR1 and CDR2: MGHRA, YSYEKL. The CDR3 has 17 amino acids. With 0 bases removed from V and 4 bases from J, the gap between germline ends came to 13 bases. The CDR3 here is CASSQDPRQVYNSPLHF. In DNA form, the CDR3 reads TGCGCCAGCAGCCAAGATCCCCGACAGGTTTATAATTCACCCCTCCACTTT.

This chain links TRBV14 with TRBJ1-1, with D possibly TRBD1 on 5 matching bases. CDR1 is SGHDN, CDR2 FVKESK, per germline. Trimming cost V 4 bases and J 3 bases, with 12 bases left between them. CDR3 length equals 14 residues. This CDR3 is CASSLGQSHTEAFF. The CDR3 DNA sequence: TGTGCCAGCAGCCTGGGGCAGTCCCACACTGAAGCTTTCTTT.

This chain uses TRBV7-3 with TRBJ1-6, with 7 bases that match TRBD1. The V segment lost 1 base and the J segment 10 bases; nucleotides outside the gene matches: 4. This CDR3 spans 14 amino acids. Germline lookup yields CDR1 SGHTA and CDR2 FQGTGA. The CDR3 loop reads CASSLKGAESPLHF. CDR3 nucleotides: TGTGCCAGCAGCTTAAAGGGGGCTGAATCACCCCTCCACTTT.

CDR3 residues: CASRRVTDYEQYF. CDR3 DNA sequence: TGTGCCAGCCGCCGGGTCACCGACTACGAGCAGTACTTC. This rearrangement joins TRBV5-6 to TRBJ2-7; D gene uncertain. Germline V gives CDR1 SGHDT, CDR2 YYEEEE. The CDR3 extends over 13 amino acids. Trimming pared 7 bases from V and 3 bases from J, leaving 14 bases between.